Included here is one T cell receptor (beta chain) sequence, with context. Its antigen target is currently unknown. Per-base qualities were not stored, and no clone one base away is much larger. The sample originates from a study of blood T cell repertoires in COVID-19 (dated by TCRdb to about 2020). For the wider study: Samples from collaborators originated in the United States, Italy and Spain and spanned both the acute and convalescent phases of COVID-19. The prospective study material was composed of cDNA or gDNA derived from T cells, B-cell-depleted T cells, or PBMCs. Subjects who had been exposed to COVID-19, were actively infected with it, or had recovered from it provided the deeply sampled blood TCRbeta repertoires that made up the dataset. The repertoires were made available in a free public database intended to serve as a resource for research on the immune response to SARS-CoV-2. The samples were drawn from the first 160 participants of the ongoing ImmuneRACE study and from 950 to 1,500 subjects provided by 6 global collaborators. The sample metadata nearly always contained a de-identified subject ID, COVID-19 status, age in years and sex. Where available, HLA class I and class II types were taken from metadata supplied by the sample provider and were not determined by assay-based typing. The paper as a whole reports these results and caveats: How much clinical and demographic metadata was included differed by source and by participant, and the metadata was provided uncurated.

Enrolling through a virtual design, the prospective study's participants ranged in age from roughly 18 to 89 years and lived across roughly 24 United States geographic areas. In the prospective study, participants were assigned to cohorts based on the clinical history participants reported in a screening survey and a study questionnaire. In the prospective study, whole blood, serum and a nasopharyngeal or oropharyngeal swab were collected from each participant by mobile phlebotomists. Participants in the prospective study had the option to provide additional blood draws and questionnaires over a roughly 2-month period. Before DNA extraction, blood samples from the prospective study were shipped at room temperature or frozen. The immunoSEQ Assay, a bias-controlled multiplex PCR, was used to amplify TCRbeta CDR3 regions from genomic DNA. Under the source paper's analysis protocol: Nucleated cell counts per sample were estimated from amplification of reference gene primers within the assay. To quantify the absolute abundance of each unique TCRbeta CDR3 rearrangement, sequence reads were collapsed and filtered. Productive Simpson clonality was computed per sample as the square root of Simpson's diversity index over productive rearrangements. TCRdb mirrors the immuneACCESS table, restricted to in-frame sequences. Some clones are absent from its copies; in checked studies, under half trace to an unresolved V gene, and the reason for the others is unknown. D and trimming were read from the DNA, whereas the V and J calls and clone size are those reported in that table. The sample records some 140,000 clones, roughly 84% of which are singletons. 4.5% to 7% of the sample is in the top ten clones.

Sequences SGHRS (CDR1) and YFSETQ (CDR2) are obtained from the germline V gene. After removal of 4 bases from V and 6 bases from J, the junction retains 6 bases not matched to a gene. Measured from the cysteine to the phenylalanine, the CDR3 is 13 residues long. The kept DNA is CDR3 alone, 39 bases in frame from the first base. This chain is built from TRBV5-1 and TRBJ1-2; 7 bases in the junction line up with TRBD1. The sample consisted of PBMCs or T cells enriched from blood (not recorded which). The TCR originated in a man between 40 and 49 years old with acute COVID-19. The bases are TGCGCCAGCAGCCGAACCGGGACAGATGGCTACACCTTC. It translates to CASSRTGTDGYTF.